The rows below give T cell receptor beta chains drawn from one sample of a study of T cells in Graves' hyperthyroidism and ophthalmopathy. TCRdb fed the multiplex PCR reads into MiXCR, producing one record per CDR3 protein. The data contain about 250,000 distinct CDR3 sequences, around 24% of them seen just once; the ten biggest clones take up roughly 40%. The sample comprised blood. These receptors came from a woman aged 40 to 50 with Graves' ophthalmopathy. The CDR3 runs from the conserved cysteine through the conserved F or W. The D gene is left open where the match is weak. Clone size is stated in some rows and not others, as once, few, many or a class when expanded.

>many|TRBD2|TRBV6-2/TRBV6-3|TRBJ2-5
TGTGCCAGCAGTAGGAATAGCGGGAGCACCCAAGAGACCCAGTACTTC
CASSRNSGSTQETQYF
>many|NA|TRBV20-1|TRBJ2-5
TGCAGTGCTCCTCAATACTTTGACCGCCAAGAGACCCAGTACTTC
CSAPQYFDRQETQYF
>many|NA|TRBV15|TRBJ2-5
TGTGCCACCAGCACCCAAGAGACCCAGTACTTC
CATSTQETQYF
>many|NA|TRBV7-8|TRBJ2-5
TGTGCCAGCAGCGCGTCTGGGTGGGACGGGCAAGAGACCCAGTACTTC
CASSASGWDGQETQYF
>many|NA|TRBV6-1|TRBJ2-7
TGTGCCAGCAGTGAACTGGCAACAGGCGAGCAGTACTTC
CASSELATGEQYF
>many|NA|TRBV5-1|TRBJ2-7
TGCGCCAGCAGCTTGGACGTACTAACAGGGTCATCCTACGAGCAGTACTTC
CASSLDVLTGSSYEQYF
>NA|TRBD1|TRBV27|TRBJ1-2
TGTGCCAGCAGTTTATCGGACAGGGTGTATGGCTACACCTTC
CASSLSDRVYGYTF
>NA|NA|TRBV27|TRBJ1-2
TGTGCCAGCAGTAACCTCGGACAGAACTATGGCTACATCTTC
CASSNLGQNYGYIF
>many|TRBD1|TRBV30|TRBJ2-4
TGTGCCTGGAGTCCCCGGGACAGGGGGCGGTGGTCGGCCAAAAACATTCAGTACTTC
CAWSPRDRGRWSAKNIQYF
>NA|TRBD1|TRBV27|TRBJ1-2
TGTGCCAGCAGGGGAGGGACAGGGAACTATGGCTACACCTTC
CASRGGTGNYGYTF
>many|NA|TRBV7-2|TRBJ2-2
TGTGCCAGCAGCTTTCTTGCGGGACCCACCGGGGAGCTGTTTTTT
CASSFLAGPTGELFF
>many|TRBD2|TRBV6-1|TRBJ2-5
TGTGCCAGCGGAGGGACTAGCGGGAGTCCTTTAGAGACCCAGTACTTC
CASGGTSGSPLETQYF
>NA|TRBD2|TRBV7-8|TRBJ2-7
TGTGCCAGCAGCTCACACCCAGGGACTAGCTCCGTAATGTACGAGCAGTACTTC
CASSSHPGTSSVMYEQYF
>NA|NA|TRBV7-2|TRBJ1-2
TGTGCCAGCAGTATCAGCGGTATTAACTATGGCTACACCTTC
CASSISGINYGYTF
>many|NA|TRBV6-5|TRBJ2-2
TGTGCCAGCAGTTACTTAAAAACCGGGGAGCTGTTTTTT
CASSYLKTGELFF
>many|TRBD1|TRBV6-1|TRBJ2-6
TGTGCCAGCATTCCGGGACAGGGATCTGTGGGGGCCAACGTCCTGACTTTC
CASIPGQGSVGANVLTF
>NA|NA|TRBV12-3/TRBV12-4|TRBJ2-7
TGTGCCAGCAGGGTCGGGCTTAGGGACGAGCAGTACTTC
CASRVGLRDEQYF
>many|TRBD2|TRBV7-3|TRBJ2-2
TGTGCCAGCAGCCAGACTAGCGGGAGGGCAAACACCGGGGAGCTGTTTTTT
CASSQTSGRANTGELFF
>NA|NA|TRBV29-1|TRBJ2-5
TGCAGCGTTGTTAAGGGTCAAGAGACCCAGTACTTC
CSVVKGQETQYF
>many|NA|TRBV5-5|TRBJ1-1
TGTGCCAGCAGCTGGAGACAGGAGAACACTGAAGCTTTCTTT
CASSWRQENTEAFF
>many|TRBD1|TRBV24-1|TRBJ2-6
TGTGCCACCATTCGACAGGGGTGGGCCAACGTCCTGACTTTC
CATIRQGWANVLTF
>NA|NA|TRBV2|TRBJ2-4
TGTGCCAGCAGTGCCCTTAGAGGCGTCACCGCCAAAAACATTCAGTACTTC
CASSALRGVTAKNIQYF
>NA|TRBD1|TRBV12-3/TRBV12-4|TRBJ2-5
TGTGCCAGCAACAGAGGAGTAGGACAGGGGGACGAGACCCAGTACTTC
CASNRGVGQGDETQYF
>many|TRBD1|TRBV12-3/TRBV12-4|TRBJ2-5
TGTGCCAGCAGACAGGGGGCGTCCCAAGAGACCCAGTACTTC
CASRQGASQETQYF
>many|NA|TRBV19|TRBJ2-4
TGTGCCAGTAGTATAGGGCTAGCCAAAAACATTCAGTACTTC
CASSIGLAKNIQYF
>many|NA|TRBV29-1|TRBJ2-5
TGCAGCGTGAACCGGGCTAGGCGGCAAGAGACCCAGTACTTC
CSVNRARRQETQYF
>many|NA|TRBV10-3|TRBJ1-3
TGTGCCATCAGTGAGCGCGGGGCCGGTGGAAACACCATATATTTT
CAISERGAGGNTIYF
>NA|NA|TRBV24-1|TRBJ2-5
TGTGCCACCAGTGATCCTTCCGGGGGACAAGAGACCCAGTACTTC
CATSDPSGGQETQYF